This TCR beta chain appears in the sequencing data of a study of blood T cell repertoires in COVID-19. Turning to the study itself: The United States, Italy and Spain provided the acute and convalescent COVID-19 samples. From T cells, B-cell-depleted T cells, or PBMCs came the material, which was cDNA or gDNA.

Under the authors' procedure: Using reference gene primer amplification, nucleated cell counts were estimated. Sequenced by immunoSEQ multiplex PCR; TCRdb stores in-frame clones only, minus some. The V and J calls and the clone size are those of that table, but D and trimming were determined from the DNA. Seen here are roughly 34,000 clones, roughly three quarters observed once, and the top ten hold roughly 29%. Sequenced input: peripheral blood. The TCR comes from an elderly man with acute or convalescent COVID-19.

The CDR3 is CSVELIAGNPFDNEQFF. CDR3 sequence (DNA): TGCAGCGTTGAGTTGATAGCGGGAAACCCCTTCGACAATGAGCAGTTCTTC. The chain is built from TRBV29-1 and TRBJ2-1, with 8 bases matching TRBD2. The CDR3 sequence is 17 residues long. Germline V lookup: CDR1 SQVTM, CDR2 ANQGSEA. Trimming cost V 3 bases and J 5 bases; bases outside gene matches: 15.